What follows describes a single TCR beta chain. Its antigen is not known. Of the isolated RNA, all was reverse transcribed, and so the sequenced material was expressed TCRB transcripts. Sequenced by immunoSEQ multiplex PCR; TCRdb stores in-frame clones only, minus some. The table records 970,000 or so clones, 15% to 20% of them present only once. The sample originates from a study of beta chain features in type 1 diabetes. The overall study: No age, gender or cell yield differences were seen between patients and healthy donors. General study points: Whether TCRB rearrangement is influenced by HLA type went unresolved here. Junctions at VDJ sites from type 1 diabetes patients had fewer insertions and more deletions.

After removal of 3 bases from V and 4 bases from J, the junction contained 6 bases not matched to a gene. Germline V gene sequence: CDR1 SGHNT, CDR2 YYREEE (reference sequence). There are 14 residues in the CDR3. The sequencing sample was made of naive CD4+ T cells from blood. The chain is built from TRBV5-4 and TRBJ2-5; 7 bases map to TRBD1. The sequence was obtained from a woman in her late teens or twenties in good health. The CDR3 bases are TGTGCCAGCAGCTCCGACAGGGTCGGAGAGACCCAGTACTTC. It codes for CASSSDRVGETQYF.